This TCR beta chain stems from a study of shared clonotypes between healthy human individuals. CD45RA+ naive and CD45RA-negative memory subsets were separated from CD4+ cells. Findings and caveats of the study: Naive CD4 clonotype sharing across several donors was about 5%.

This clone was recorded a few times. The antigen is unknown. Across several immunoSEQ plates, the genomic DNA of each subset was split evenly. As handled by the study authors: ImmunoSEQ gave junction-only sequences without quality scores, so filtering differed. TCRdb's copy holds only in-frame clones and misses some; the assay was immunoSEQ multiplex PCR. Clone size and V and J calls were adopted from that table, with D and trimming inferred from the DNA. The sample lists over a million clones, about 75% occurring once. The germline V and J ends were trimmed by 7 bases and 5 bases, with 8 bases remaining between them. The length of the CDR3 is 11 residues. In germline, CDR1 is MNHNY, CDR2 SVGAGI (reference sequence).

The J gene is TRBJ1-1, the V gene TRBV6-6; no definite D call. The TCR sequence derives from a man aged 18 to 30 in good health. The sample taken for sequencing was memory CD4+ T cells sorted from blood. Documented subset: CD45RA-negative fraction. Written as DNA, the CDR3 is TGTGCCAGCAACCGAGAGACTGAAGCTTTCTTT. This translates into CASNRETEAFF.